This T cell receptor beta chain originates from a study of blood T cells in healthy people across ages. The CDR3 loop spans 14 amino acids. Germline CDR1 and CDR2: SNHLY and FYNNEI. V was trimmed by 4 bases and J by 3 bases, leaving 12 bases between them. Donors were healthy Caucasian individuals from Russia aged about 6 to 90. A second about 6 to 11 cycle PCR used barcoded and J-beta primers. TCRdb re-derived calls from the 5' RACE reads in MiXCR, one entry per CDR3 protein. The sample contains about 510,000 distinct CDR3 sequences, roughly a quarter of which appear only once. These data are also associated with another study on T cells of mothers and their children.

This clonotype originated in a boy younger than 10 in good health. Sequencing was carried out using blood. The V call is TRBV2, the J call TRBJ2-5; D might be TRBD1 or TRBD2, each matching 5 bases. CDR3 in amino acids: CASSARGREETQYF. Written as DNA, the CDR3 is TGTGCCAGCAGTGCTCGGGGACGGGAAGAGACCCAGTACTTC.